The clone carrying this TCR beta chain appeared many times. Its target is not known. This sample also contains other DNA sequences that code for the same CDR3. This record belongs to a study of Ad26.COV2.S vaccination and SARS-CoV-2 variants. About the study: Trial arm assignment for the donor was COV1001 Ad26.COV2.S.

TCRdb keeps only in-frame clones here, not all; method: immunoSEQ multiplex PCR. The sample has some 520,000 clones, around 88% seen once. General study results and limits: Substantial breadth in spike-specific CD8+ and CD4+ T cell responses was reportedly seen after vaccination.

The germline V gene has CDR1 SGHAT and CDR2 FQNNGV. The CDR3 spans 11 residues. V was shortened by 3 bases and J by 4 bases, with 3 bases between the two germline ends. As for treatment: 19 received Ad26.COV2.S at low or high dose, single or two shots; 5 received placebo; per-sample allocation not given. Day 63 following the first vaccine or placebo injection was when the samples were taken. Vaccination employed an Ad26 vector expressing the Wuhan-strain SARS-CoV-2 spike. This TCR came from a person aged 18-65 years who received the Ad26.COV2.S COVID-19 vaccine or a placebo. The chain has TRBV11-2 and TRBJ2-5; D gene unclear. The sequenced sample was peripheral blood, obtained in a trial of Ad26.COV2.S vaccine versus placebo. The CDR3 nucleotides read TGTGCCAGCAGCTTGGGAGAGACCCAGTACTTC. This sequence encodes CASSLGETQYF.